This T cell receptor (beta chain) was identified in a study of blood T cell repertoires in COVID-19. Study as a whole: Acute-phase and convalescent COVID-19 samples originated in the United States, Italy and Spain. In each case, the material was cDNA or gDNA derived from T cells, B-cell-depleted T cells, or PBMCs.

This CDR3 is built from 14 residues. Trimming shortened V by 2 bases and J by 1 base, and 8 bases separated the two germline ends. Germline values: CDR1 SGHAT, CDR2 FQDESV (reference sequence). Per the original methods: By means of reference gene primer amplification, nucleated cell counts were estimated. The assay was immunoSEQ multiplex PCR, and TCRdb's table has in-frame clones only and misses some. V and J calls and clone size are given by that table; D and trimming were obtained from the DNA. This table holds about 130,000 clones, about 88% found once. Input material: peripheral blood. V usage is TRBV11-1 and J usage is TRBJ1-1; D unclear. This clonotype was obtained from a woman older than 75 with acute or convalescent COVID-19. For the CDR3, the DNA is TGTGCCAGCAGCTTAACCGGAGGGAACACTGAAGCTTTCTTT. Translation gives CASSLTGGNTEAFF.